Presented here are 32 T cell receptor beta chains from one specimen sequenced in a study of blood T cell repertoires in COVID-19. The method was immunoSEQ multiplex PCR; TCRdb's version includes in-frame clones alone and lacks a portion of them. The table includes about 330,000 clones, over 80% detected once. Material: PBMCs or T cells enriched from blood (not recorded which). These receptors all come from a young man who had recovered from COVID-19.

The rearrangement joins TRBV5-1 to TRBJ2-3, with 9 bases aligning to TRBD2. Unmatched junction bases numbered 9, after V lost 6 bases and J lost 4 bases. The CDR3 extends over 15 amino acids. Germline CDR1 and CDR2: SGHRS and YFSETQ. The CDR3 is CASNPSGVFSDTQYF. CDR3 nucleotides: TGCGCCAGCAACCCTAGCGGGGTATTCTCAGATACGCAGTATTTT. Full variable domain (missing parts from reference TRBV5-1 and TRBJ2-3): KAGVTQTPRYLIKTRGQQVTLSCSPISGHRSVSWYQQTPGQGLQFLFEYFSETQRNKGNFPGRFSGRQFSNSRSEMNVSTLELGDSALYLCASNPSGVFSDTQYFGPGTRLTVL.

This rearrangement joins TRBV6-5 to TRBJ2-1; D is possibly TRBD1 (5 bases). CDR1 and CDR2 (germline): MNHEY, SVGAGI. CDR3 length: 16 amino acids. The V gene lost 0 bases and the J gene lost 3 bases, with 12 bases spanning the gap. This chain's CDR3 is CASSYSRGSNYNEQFF. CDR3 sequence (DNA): TGTGCCAGCAGTTACTCTAGGGGTTCTAACTACAATGAGCAGTTCTTC.

The DNA for the CDR3 is TGTGCCAGCGACACCGGATACAATGAGCAGTTCTTC. It specifies CASDTGYNEQFF. V usage is TRBV2 and J usage is TRBJ2-1, with no clear D. Germline V CDR1 and CDR2: SNHLY, FYNNEI. This CDR3 contains 12 residues. Deletions cut 8 bases from V and 4 bases from J, with 9 bases between.

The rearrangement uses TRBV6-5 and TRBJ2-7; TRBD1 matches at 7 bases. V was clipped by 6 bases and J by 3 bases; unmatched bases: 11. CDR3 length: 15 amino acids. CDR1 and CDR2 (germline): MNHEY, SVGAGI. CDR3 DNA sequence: TGTGCCAGCAGCCCATCTTTGGGACAGATCTACGAGCAGTACTTC. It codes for CASSPSLGQIYEQYF.

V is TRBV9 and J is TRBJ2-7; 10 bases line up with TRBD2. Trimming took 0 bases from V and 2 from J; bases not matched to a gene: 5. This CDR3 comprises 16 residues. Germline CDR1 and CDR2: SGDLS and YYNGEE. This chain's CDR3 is CASSVAPSGGTYEQYF. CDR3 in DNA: TGTGCCAGCAGCGTAGCTCCTAGCGGGGGAACCTACGAGCAGTACTTC.

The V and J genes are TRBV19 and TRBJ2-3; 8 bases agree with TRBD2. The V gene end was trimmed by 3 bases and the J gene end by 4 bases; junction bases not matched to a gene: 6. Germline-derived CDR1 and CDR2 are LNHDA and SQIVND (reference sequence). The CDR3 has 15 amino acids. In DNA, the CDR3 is TGTGCCAGTAGTATCAGTGGCGGGGGGCCAGATACGCAGTATTTT. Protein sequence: CASSISGGGPDTQYF.

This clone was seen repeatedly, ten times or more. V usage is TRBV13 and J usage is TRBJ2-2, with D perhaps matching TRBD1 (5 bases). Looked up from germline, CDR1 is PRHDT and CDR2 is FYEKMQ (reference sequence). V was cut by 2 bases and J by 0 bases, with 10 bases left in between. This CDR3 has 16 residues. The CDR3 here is CASSLPGFANTGELFF. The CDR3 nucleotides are TGTGCCAGCAGCTTACCAGGGTTCGCGAACACCGGGGAGCTGTTTTTT.

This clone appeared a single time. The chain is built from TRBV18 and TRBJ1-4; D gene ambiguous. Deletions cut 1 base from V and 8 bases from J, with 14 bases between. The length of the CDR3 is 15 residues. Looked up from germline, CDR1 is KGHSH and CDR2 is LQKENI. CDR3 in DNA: TGTGCCAGCTCACCACGGGAGGACGGAGGGGAAAAACTGTTTTTT. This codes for CASSPREDGGEKLFF.

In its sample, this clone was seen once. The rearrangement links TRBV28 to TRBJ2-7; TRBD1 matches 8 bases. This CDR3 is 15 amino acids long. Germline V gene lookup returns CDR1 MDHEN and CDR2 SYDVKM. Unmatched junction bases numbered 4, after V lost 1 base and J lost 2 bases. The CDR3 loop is CASSLSGQGTYEQYF. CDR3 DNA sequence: TGTGCCAGCAGTTTATCTGGACAGGGAACCTACGAGCAGTACTTC.

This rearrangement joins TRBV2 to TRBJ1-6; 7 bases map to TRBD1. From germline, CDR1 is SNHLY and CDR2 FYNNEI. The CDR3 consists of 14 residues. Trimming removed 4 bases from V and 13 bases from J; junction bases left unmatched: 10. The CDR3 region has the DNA TGTGCCAGCAGTGTGTTAGGGGGCAAGGGTCCCCTCCACTTT. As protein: CASSVLGGKGPLHF.

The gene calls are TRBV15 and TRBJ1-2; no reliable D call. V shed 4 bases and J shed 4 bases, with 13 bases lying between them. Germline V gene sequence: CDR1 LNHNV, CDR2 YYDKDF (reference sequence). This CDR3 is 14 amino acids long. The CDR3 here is CATSIGIELYGYTF. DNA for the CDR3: TGTGCCACCAGCATCGGGATCGAACTCTATGGCTACACCTTC.

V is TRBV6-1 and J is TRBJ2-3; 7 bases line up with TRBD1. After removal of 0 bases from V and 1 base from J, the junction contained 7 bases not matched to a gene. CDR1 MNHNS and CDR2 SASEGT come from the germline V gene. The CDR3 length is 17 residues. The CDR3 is CASSEASGDSGTDTQYF. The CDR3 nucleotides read TGTGCCAGCAGTGAAGCCAGTGGGGACAGCGGCACAGATACGCAGTATTTT.

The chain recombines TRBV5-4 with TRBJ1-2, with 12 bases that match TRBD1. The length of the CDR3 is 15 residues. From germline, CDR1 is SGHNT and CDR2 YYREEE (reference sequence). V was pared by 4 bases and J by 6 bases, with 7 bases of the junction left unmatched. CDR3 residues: CASSGGTGGVDGYTF. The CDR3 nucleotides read TGTGCCAGCAGCGGCGGGACAGGGGGCGTGGATGGCTACACCTTC.

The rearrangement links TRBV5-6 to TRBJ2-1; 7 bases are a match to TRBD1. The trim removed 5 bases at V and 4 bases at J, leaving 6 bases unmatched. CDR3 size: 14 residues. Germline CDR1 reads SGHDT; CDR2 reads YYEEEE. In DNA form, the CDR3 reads TGTGCCAGCAGACTGGGACAGCTATACAATGAGCAGTTCTTC. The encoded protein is CASRLGQLYNEQFF.

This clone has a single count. The CDR3 loop reads CASSLKRTSRSTDTQYF. The CDR3, as DNA: TGTGCCAGCAGCTTAAAAAGGACTAGCCGGAGCACAGATACGCAGTATTTT. This rearrangement joins TRBV7-2 to TRBJ2-3; TRBD2 aligns across 8 bases. The CDR3 has 17 residues. V shed 2 bases, J shed 0 bases, and the junction held 7 bases outside the gene matches. Germline CDR1 is SGHTA and CDR2 is FQGNSA.

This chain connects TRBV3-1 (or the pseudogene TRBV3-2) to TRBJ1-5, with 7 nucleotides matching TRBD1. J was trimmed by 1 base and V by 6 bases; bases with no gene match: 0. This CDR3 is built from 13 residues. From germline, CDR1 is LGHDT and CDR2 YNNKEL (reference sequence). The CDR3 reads CASRQGSNQPQHF. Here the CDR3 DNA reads TGTGCCAGCAGACAGGGGAGCAATCAGCCCCAGCATTTT.

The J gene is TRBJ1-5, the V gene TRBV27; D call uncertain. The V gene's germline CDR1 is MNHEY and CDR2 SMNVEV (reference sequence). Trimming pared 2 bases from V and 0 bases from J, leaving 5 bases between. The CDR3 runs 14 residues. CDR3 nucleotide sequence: TGTGCCAGCAGTTTAGACTATAGCAATCAGCCCCAGCATTTT. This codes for CASSLDYSNQPQHF.

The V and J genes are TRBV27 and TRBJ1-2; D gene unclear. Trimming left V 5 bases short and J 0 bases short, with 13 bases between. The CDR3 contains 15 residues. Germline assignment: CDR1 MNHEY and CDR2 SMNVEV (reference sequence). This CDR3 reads CASSVKTDANYGYTF. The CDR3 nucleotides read TGTGCCAGCAGTGTGAAGACTGATGCTAACTATGGCTACACCTTC.

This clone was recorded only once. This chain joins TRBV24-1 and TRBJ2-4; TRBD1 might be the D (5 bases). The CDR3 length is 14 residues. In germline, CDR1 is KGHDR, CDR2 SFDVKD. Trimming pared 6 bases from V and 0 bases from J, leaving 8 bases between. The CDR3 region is CATSPQGAKNIQYF. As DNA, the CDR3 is TGTGCCACCAGTCCTCAGGGAGCCAAAAACATTCAGTACTTC.

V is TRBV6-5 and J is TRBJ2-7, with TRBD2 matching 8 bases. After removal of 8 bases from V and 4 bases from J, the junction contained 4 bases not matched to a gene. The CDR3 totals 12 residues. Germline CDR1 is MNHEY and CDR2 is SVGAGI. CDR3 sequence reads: CASGLAPYEQYF. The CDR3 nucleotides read TGTGCCAGCGGACTAGCCCCGTACGAGCAGTACTTC.

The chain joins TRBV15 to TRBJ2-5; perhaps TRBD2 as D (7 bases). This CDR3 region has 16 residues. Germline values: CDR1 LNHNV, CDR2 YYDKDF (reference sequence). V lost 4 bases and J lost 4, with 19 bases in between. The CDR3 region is CATSMKEGGGVETQYF. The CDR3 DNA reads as TGTGCCACCAGCATGAAGGAGGGGGGAGGGGTAGAGACCCAGTACTTC.

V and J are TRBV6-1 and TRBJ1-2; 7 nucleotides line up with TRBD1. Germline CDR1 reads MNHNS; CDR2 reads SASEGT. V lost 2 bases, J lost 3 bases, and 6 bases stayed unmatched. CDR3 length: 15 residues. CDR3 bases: TGTGCCAGCAGTGAACCAGGGGGTTTCGACTATGGCTACACCTTC. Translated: CASSEPGGFDYGYTF.

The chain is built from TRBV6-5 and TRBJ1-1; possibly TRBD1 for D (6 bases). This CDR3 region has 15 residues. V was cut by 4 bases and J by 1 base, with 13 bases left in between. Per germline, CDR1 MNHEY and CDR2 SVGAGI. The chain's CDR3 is CASSSTGTTNTEAFF. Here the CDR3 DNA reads TGTGCCAGCAGTTCAACCGGGACAACGAACACTGAAGCTTTCTTT.

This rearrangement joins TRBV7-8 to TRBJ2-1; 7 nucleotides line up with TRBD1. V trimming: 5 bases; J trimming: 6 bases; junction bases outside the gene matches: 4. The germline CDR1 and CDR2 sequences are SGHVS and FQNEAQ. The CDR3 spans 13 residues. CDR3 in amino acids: CASSRTGANEQFF. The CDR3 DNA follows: TGTGCCAGCAGCCGAACAGGGGCCAATGAGCAGTTCTTC.

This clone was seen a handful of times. CDR3 residues: CASSPSTGVNQPQHF. The CDR3 DNA follows: TGTGCCAGCAGTCCGTCGACAGGGGTCAATCAGCCCCAGCATTTT. This sequence joins TRBV27 and TRBJ1-5; 8 nucleotides match TRBD1. Germline V gene data show CDR1 as MNHEY and CDR2 as SMNVEV (reference sequence). The CDR3 runs 15 residues. The V gene end was trimmed by 5 bases and the J gene end by 3 bases; junction bases not matched to a gene: 6.

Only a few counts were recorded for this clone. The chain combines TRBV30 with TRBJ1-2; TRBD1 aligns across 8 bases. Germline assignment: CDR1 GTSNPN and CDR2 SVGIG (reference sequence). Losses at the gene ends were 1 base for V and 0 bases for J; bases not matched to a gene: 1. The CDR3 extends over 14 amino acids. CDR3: CAWSEGQANYGYTF. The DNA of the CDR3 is TGTGCCTGGAGTGAGGGACAGGCTAACTATGGCTACACCTTC.

The CDR3 DNA sequence: TGTGCCAGTATTGCTGGAGCACCAACTGGGGCCAACGTCCTGACTTTC. It codes for CASIAGAPTGANVLTF. The V call is TRBV19, the J call TRBJ2-6; D uncertain. Germline V gene lookup returns CDR1 LNHDA and CDR2 SQIVND (reference sequence). This CDR3 spans 16 amino acids. V gave up 7 bases and J gave up 2 bases, with 15 bases separating them.

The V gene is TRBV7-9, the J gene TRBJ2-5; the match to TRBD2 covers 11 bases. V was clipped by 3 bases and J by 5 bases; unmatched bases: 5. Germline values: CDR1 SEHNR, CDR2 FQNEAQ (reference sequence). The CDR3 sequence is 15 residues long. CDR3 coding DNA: TGTGCCAGCAGCTTCATAGCGGGGGGGCCGGAGACCCAGTACTTC. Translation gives CASSFIAGGPETQYF. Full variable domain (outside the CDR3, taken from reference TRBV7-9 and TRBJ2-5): DTGVSQNPRHKITKRGQNVTFRCDPISEHNRLYWYRQTLGQGPEFLTYFQNEAQLEKSRLLSDRFSAERPKGSFSTLEIQRTEQGDSAMYLCASSFIAGGPETQYFGPGTRLLVL.

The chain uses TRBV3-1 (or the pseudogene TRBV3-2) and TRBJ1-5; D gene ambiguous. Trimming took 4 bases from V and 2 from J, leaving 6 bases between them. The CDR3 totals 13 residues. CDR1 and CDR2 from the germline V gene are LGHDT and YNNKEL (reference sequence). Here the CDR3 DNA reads TGTGCCAGCAGCCTTTCCGGCAATCAGCCCCAGCATTTT. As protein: CASSLSGNQPQHF.

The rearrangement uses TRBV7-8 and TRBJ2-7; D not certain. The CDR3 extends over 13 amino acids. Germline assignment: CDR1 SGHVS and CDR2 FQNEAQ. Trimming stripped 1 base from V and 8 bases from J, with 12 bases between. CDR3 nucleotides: TGTGCCAGCAGCTTAGGTGTGCCTACGAAGCAGTACTTC. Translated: CASSLGVPTKQYF.

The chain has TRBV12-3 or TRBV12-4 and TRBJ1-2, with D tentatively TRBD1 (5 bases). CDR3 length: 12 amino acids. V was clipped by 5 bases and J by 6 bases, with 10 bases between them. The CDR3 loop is CASSGTADGYTF. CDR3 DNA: TGTGCCAGCAGTGGGACTGCCGATGGCTACACCTTC.

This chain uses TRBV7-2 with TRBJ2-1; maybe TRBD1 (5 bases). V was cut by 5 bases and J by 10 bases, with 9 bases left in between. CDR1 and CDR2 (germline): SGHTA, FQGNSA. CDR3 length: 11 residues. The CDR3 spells CASSQGNEQFF. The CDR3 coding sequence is TGTGCCAGCAGCCAGGGAAACGAGCAGTTCTTC.